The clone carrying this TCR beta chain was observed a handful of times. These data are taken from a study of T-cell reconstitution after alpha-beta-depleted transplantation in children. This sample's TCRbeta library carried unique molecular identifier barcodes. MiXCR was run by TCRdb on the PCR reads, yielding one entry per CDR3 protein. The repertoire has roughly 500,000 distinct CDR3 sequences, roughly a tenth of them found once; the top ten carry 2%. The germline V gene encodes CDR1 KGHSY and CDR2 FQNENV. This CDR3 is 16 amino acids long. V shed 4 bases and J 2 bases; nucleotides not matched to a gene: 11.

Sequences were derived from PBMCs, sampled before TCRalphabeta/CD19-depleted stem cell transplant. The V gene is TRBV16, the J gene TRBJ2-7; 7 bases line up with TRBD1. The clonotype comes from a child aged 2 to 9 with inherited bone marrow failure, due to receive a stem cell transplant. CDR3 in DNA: TGTGCCAGCAGCCCATACCCCGGACAGGTAACCTACGAGCAGTACTTC. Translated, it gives CASSPYPGQVTYEQYF.